The 9 T cell receptor beta chains reported below all come from one sample, sequenced in a study of OX40 agonist ivuxolimab in advanced cancers. Some clones are missing from TCRdb's copy, which holds only in-frame ones; the method was immunoSEQ multiplex PCR. In the table there are about 73,000 clones, around 84% of which are singletons. This material consisted of CD4+ or CD8+ T cells sorted from blood, taken in a trial of the OX40 agonist ivuxolimab. These receptors were obtained from an adult with an advanced solid tumor such as melanoma, head and neck, liver or kidney cancer.

This rearrangement joins TRBV5-5 to TRBJ1-2, with no clear D. Germline V CDR1 and CDR2: SGHKS, YYEKEE (reference sequence). The CDR3 sequence is 13 residues long. V was clipped by 4 bases and J by 0 bases, with 7 bases between them. CDR3 sequence: CASSENANYGYTF. Written as DNA, the CDR3 is TGTGCCAGCAGCGAAAATGCTAACTATGGCTACACCTTC.

In this sample, this clone turned up once. CDR3 DNA: TGTGCCAGCTCACCCGTCGGACAGGGATTACGGACTGAAGCTTTCTTT. This translates into CASSPVGQGLRTEAFF. V is TRBV18 and J is TRBJ1-1; TRBD1 matches at 8 bases. Germline V lookup: CDR1 KGHSH, CDR2 LQKENI. J was trimmed by 5 bases and V by 3 bases; bases with no gene match: 11. The CDR3 runs to 16 residues.

V and J are TRBV7-2 and TRBJ1-3, with D unclear. The CDR3 runs 12 residues. The V gene lost 1 base and the J gene lost 7 bases, with 5 bases spanning the gap. The V gene's germline CDR1 is SGHTA and CDR2 FQGNSA. CDR3 sequence (DNA): TGTGCCAGCAGCTTAGGAGGGAACACCATATATTTT. It codes for CASSLGGNTIYF.

The CDR3 nucleotides are TGTGCCAGCAGCGTTCCAGGGAACTATGGCTACACCTTC. This sequence encodes CASSVPGNYGYTF. The chain links TRBV9 to TRBJ1-2; maybe TRBD1 (5 bases). Germline CDR1 is SGDLS and CDR2 is YYNGEE. V was trimmed by 2 bases and J by 2 bases, leaving 7 bases between them. The CDR3 totals 13 residues. Filled out from reference TRBV9 and TRBJ1-2, the complete variable domain reads DSGVTQTPKHLITATGQRVTLRCSPRSGDLSVYWYQQSLDQGLQFLIQYYNGEERAKGNILERFSAQQFPDLHSELNLSSLELGDSALYFCASSVPGNYGYTFGSGTRLTVV.

This chain links TRBV30 with TRBJ2-3, with TRBD1 identical over 7 bases. J was trimmed by 0 bases and V by 4 bases; bases with no gene match: 1. The CDR3 covers 13 residues. CDR1 GTSNPN and CDR2 SVGIG come from the germline V gene (reference sequence). The CDR3 nucleotides are TGTGCCTGGAACAGGGGTAGCACAGATACGCAGTATTTT. It translates to CAWNRGSTDTQYF.

The rearrangement joins TRBV4-3 to TRBJ1-6; TRBD1 is a possible D gene (6 bases). Trimming took off 0 bases at V and 5 bases at J, with 8 bases between the two ends. Germline V gene data show CDR1 as LGHNA and CDR2 as YSLEER. CDR3 length equals 15 residues. Here the CDR3 reads CASSQDGQHNSPLHF. DNA of the CDR3: TGCGCCAGCAGCCAAGACGGACAGCATAATTCACCCCTCCACTTT.

V and J are TRBV27 and TRBJ2-1; TRBD2 might be the D (5 bases). Germline V CDR1 and CDR2: MNHEY, SMNVEV (reference sequence). V lost 4 bases and J 1 base, leaving 20 bases between the germline ends. This CDR3 is built from 18 residues. The CDR3 DNA is TGTGCCAGCAGTTCTCCTTTTCAGCGGAGAGGTTCCTACAATGAGCAGTTCTTC. As protein: CASSSPFQRRGSYNEQFF.

This rearrangement joins TRBV30 to TRBJ2-7; either TRBD1 or TRBD2 may fit D (5 bases each). V dropped 8 bases and J dropped 3 bases, with 17 bases sitting between them. Germline V gene sequence: CDR1 GTSNPN, CDR2 SVGIG (reference sequence). CDR3 length equals 13 residues. As DNA, the CDR3 is TGTGCCGGGGGACCGGCAGATCGCTACGAGCAGTACTTC. Encoded protein: CAGGPADRYEQYF.

The chain is built from TRBV7-2 and TRBJ1-1; no clear D gene. V was cut by 2 bases and J by 3 bases, with 7 bases left in between. CDR1 SGHTA and CDR2 FQGNSA come from the germline V gene. This CDR3 comprises 13 residues. CDR3 DNA sequence: TGTGCCAGCAGCTTAAGGACCCACACTGAAGCTTTCTTT. It codes for CASSLRTHTEAFF.